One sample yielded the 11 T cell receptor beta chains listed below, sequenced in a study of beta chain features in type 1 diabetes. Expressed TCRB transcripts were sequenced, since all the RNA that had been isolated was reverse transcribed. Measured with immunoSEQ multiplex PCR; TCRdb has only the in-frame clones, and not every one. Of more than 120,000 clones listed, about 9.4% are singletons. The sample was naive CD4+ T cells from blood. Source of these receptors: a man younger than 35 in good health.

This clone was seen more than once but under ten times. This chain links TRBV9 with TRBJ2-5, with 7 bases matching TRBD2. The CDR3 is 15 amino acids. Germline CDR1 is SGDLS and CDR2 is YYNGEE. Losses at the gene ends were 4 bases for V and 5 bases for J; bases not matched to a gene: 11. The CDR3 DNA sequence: TGTGCCAGCAGCCCCCGGGGTAGCGGGTGGGAGACCCAGTACTTC. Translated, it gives CASSPRGSGWETQYF.

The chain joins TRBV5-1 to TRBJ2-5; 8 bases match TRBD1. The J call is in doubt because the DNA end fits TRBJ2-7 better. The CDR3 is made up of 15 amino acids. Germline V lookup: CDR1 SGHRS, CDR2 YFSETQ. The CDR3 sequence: CASSLNQGAFYEQYF. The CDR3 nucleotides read TGCGCCAGCAGCTTGAACCAGGGGGCTTTTTACGAGCAGTACTTC.

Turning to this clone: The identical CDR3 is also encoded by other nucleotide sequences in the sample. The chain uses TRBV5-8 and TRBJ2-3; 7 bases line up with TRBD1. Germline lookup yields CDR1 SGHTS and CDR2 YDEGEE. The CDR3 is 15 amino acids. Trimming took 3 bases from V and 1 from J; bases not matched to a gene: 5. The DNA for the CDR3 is TGTGCCAGCAGCTCGGGTACAGGGGGCACAGATACGCAGTATTTT. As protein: CASSSGTGGTDTQYF. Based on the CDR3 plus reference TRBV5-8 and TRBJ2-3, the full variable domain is EAGVTQSPTHLIKTRGQQATLRCSPISGHTSVYWYQQALGLGLQFLLWYDEGEERNRGNFPPRFSGRQFPNYSSELNVNALELEDSALYLCASSSGTGGTDTQYFGPGTRLTVL.

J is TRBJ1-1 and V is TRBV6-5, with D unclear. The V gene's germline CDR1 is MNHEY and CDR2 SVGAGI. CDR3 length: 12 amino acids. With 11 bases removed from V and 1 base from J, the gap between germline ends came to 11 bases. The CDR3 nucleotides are TGTGCCTGCTGGCGGGGGAACACTGAAGCTTTCTTT. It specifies CACWRGNTEAFF.

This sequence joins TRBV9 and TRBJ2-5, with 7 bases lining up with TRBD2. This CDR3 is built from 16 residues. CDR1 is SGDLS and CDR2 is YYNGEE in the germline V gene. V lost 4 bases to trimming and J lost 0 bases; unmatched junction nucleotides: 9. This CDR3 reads CASSPGGGGDQETQYF. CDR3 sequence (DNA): TGTGCCAGCAGCCCAGGAGGCGGGGGAGACCAAGAGACCCAGTACTTC. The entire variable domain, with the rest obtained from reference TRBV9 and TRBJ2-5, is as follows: DSGVTQTPKHLITATGQRVTLRCSPRSGDLSVYWYQQSLDQGLQFLIQYYNGEERAKGNILERFSAQQFPDLHSELNLSSLELGDSALYFCASSPGGGGDQETQYFGPGTRLLVL.

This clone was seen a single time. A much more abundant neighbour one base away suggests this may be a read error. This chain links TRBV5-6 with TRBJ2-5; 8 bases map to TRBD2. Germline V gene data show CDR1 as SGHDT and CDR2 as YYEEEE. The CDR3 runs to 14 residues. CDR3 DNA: TGTACCAGCAGTTTGGGACTAGGACAAGAGACCCAGTACTTC. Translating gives CTSSLGLGQETQYF.

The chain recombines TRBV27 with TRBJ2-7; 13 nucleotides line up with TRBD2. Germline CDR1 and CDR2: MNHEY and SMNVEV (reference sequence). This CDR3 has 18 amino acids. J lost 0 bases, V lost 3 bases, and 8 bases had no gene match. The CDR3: CASSFMGLAGISSYEQYF. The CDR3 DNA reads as TGTGCCAGCAGTTTCATGGGACTAGCGGGGATCAGCTCCTACGAGCAGTACTTC.

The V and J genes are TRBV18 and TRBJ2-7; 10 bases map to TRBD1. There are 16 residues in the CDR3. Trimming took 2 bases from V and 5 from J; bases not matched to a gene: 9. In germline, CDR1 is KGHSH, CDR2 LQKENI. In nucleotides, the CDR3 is TGTGCCAGCTCACCAAGTTGGGACAGGGGCCCGAACGAGCAGTACTTC. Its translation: CASSPSWDRGPNEQYF.

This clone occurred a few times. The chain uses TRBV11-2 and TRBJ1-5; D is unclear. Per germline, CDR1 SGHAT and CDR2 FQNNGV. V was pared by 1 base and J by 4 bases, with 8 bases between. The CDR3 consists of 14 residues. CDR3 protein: CASSLVAKNQPQHF. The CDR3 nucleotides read TGTGCCAGCAGCTTAGTGGCAAAGAATCAGCCCCAGCATTTT.

The CDR3 here is CASSGGTGGSDNSPLHF. Written as DNA, the CDR3 is TGCGCCAGCAGCGGAGGGACAGGGGGTTCAGATAATTCACCCCTCCACTTT. The chain couples TRBV5-1 to TRBJ1-6; 11 nucleotides match TRBD1. The length of the CDR3 is 17 residues. The germline CDR1 and CDR2 sequences are SGHRS and YFSETQ. Unmatched junction bases numbered 8, after V lost 4 bases and J lost 5 bases.

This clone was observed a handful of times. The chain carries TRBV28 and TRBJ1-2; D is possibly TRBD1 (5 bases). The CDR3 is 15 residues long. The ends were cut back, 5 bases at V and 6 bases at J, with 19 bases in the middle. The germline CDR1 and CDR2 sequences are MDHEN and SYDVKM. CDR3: CASSPSPAGWDGYTF. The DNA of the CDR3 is TGTGCCAGCAGTCCTTCCCCTGCAGGGTGGGATGGCTACACCTTC.